The 2 T cell receptor beta chains listed next were all sequenced from one sample in a study of cytomegalovirus exposure and HLA in healthy donors. With 60 Vbeta and 13 Jbeta primers, the PCR was carried out. Some clones are missing from TCRdb's copy, which holds only in-frame ones; the method was immunoSEQ multiplex PCR. The repertoire holds 110,000 or so clones, with about 78% as singletons. Specimen: PBMCs. The source is a woman aged 25 to 45 in good health and CMV-seropositive.

Only a few counts were recorded for this clone. The chain couples TRBV5-4 to TRBJ1-4, with D unclear. The CDR3 has 14 residues. Germline V lookup: CDR1 SGHNT, CDR2 YYREEE (reference sequence). V lost 9 bases, J lost 3 bases, and 15 bases lay in between. Here the CDR3 DNA reads TGTGCCACCACCTCTAGTCCTCCTAATGAAAAACTGTTTTTT. As protein: CATTSSPPNEKLFF.

The chain employs TRBV7-2 and TRBJ1-1, with 8 bases matching TRBD1. The junction had 12 bases not matched to a gene; V was cut back by 5 bases and J by 7 bases. CDR3 length equals 15 residues. CDR1 SGHTA and CDR2 FQGNSA come from the germline V gene. CDR3 DNA sequence: TGTGCCAGCAGCCCGAGACAGGGGACACCTAATGAAGCTTTCTTT. Encoded protein: CASSPRQGTPNEAFF.